This T cell receptor beta chain was profiled in a study of human T cells and chemical hapten exposure. TCRdb passed the RACE reads through MiXCR, listing each CDR3 protein once. The sample has tens of thousands of distinct CDR3 sequences, more than 8% seen once. Findings and caveats of the study: Alopecia in the donors means their immune response may deviate from healthy people's.

Time point of the sample: patch test 2, 6 weeks after DPC sensitization. The treatment: therapeutic diphenylcyclopropenone sensitization with weekly scalp DPC. The study extracted total RNA from unfractionated whole blood. There are 15 residues in the CDR3. CDR1 SGHVS and CDR2 FNYEAQ come from the germline V gene. J lost 5 bases, V lost 1 base, and 5 bases had no gene match. This clonotype turned up a few times. Its antigen is not identified. The sequence came from a young man with alopecia areata. Some clones in this sample may be carry-over from other donors' samples. The J gene is TRBJ2-7, the V gene TRBV7-6; 10 nucleotides align to TRBD2. Sequenced here: whole blood, sampled in connection with sensitization to the hapten diphenylcyclopropenone (DPC). The CDR3 nucleotides are TGTGCCAGCAGCTTAGAAGCGGGAGGGTTGGACGAGCAGTACTTC. It encodes CASSLEAGGLDEQYF.